These 12 T cell receptor beta chains share one sample of origin, sequenced in a study of CD8+CD57+ T cells in acquired aplastic anemia. For CDR3 and TCR beta VDJ profiling, genomic DNA was the template used. From the reads, TCRdb called clonotypes with MiXCR, one entry per CDR3 protein. The sample lists over 200,000 distinct CDR3 sequences, approximately 60% occurring once. The material sequenced was sorted CD4+, CD8+, or CD8+CD57+ T cells (not recorded which) from PBMCs. Source of these receptors: a human donor in good health.

This clonotype was recorded a few times. The chain couples TRBV24-1 to TRBJ1-5, with D possibly TRBD1 on 5 matching bases. This CDR3 comprises 11 residues. CDR1 KGHDR and CDR2 SFDVKD come from the germline V gene. The CDR3 region has the DNA TGTGGGGGGGATAGCAATCAGCCCCAGCATTTT. Residues: CGGDSNQPQHF.

The table lists this clonotype with many counts. The chain uses TRBV19 and TRBJ1-3, with D perhaps TRBD1 (6 bases). The germline CDR1 and CDR2 sequences are LNHDA and SQIVND (reference sequence). CDR3 length: 15 amino acids. V was clipped by 3 bases and J by 0 bases, with 9 bases between them. The CDR3 here is CASSIGQSSGNTIYF. In DNA, the CDR3 is TGTGCCAGTAGTATTGGACAGTCCTCTGGAAACACCATATATTTT.

The chain couples TRBV7-6 to TRBJ1-2, with 7 nucleotides matching TRBD1. The CDR3 extends over 19 amino acids. Germline V gene sequence: CDR1 SGHVS, CDR2 FNYEAQ. Unmatched junction bases numbered 17, after V lost 0 bases and J lost 4 bases. Here the CDR3 reads CASSLAGGFQRGDAYGYTF. CDR3 coding DNA: TGTGCCAGCAGCTTAGCAGGGGGCTTTCAGAGGGGCGATGCCTATGGCTACACCTTC. The full variable domain, rest sourced from reference TRBV7-6 and TRBJ1-2, is GAGVSQSPRYKVTKRGQDVALRCDPISGHVSLYWYRQALGQGPEFLTYFNYEAQQDKSGLPNDRFSAERPEGSISTLTIQRTEQRDSAMYRCASSLAGGFQRGDAYGYTFGSGTRLTVV.

This chain joins TRBV4-1 and TRBJ2-7; possibly TRBD1 for D (6 bases). Trimming pared 0 bases from V and 0 bases from J, leaving 9 bases between. CDR1 is MGHRA, CDR2 YSYEKL, per germline. The CDR3 consists of 15 residues. CDR3 in DNA: TGCGCCAGCAGCCAAGAAACAGGGAGCTCCTACGAGCAGTACTTC. Translation: CASSQETGSSYEQYF.

The rearrangement links TRBV25-1 to TRBJ2-1, with unresolved D. The V and J ends lost 8 bases and 4 bases respectively, with 27 bases between them. The CDR3 runs 18 residues. The germline gives CDR1 MGHDK, CDR2 SYGVNS. CDR3 nucleotides: TGTGCCAGCCGCGAACCTCACGATGGGAAAGGAATATACAATGAGCAGTTCTTC. Translated, it gives CASREPHDGKGIYNEQFF.

The sample holds a few counts of this clonotype. The J gene is TRBJ1-2, the V gene TRBV19, with D perhaps matching TRBD1 (5 bases). V was trimmed by 10 bases and J by 2 bases, leaving 11 bases between them. Germline CDR1 and CDR2: LNHDA and SQIVND (reference sequence). The CDR3 is made up of 12 amino acids. CDR3 bases: TGTGCCACTGGTCGGGACAACTATGGCTACACCTTC. It translates to CATGRDNYGYTF.

V usage is TRBV27 and J usage is TRBJ1-1, with D perhaps TRBD1 (5 bases). This CDR3 contains 16 residues. CDR1 is MNHEY and CDR2 is SMNVEV in the germline V gene (reference sequence). V dropped 0 bases and J dropped 1 base, with 12 bases sitting between them. The DNA of the CDR3 is TGTGCCAGCAGTTTATCGCGCCCGGGACCGAACACTGAAGCTTTCTTT. It specifies CASSLSRPGPNTEAFF.

The CDR3 loop is CASSPLKDRAILYEQYF. The DNA of the CDR3 is TGTGCCAGTTCCCCATTGAAGGACAGGGCTATCCTCTACGAGCAGTACTTC. The rearrangement uses TRBV6-5 and TRBJ2-7, with 8 positions matching TRBD1. Germline lookup yields CDR1 MNHEY and CDR2 SVGAGI. V gave up 9 bases and J gave up 3 bases; unmatched junction bases: 19. CDR3 length: 17 amino acids.

This clonotype has only a few counts. The rearrangement links TRBV10-2 to TRBJ1-2; TRBD1 might be the D (5 bases). V lost 8 bases and J lost 4, with 14 bases in between. Per the germline V gene, CDR1 is WSHSY and CDR2 is SAAADI. The CDR3 is 13 amino acids. The CDR3 DNA reads as TGCGCCAGCGAGTCAGGGTCTGGCTATGGCTACACCTTC. Its protein is CASESGSGYGYTF.

This clonotype was detected many times. The CDR3 reads CSARRKTTNEKLFF. For the CDR3, the DNA is TGCAGTGCTAGAAGGAAAACAACTAATGAAAAACTGTTTTTT. V and J are TRBV20-1 and TRBJ1-4; D remains ambiguous. This CDR3 has 14 amino acids. Germline V gene data show CDR1 as DFQATT and CDR2 as SNEGSKA (reference sequence). V was shortened by 2 bases and J by 0 bases, with 7 bases between the two germline ends.

The gene calls are TRBV29-1 and TRBJ1-1, with D perhaps matching TRBD1 (5 bases). The CDR3 sequence is 12 residues long. V dropped 3 bases and J dropped 0 bases, with 5 bases sitting between them. CDR1 is SQVTM and CDR2 is ANQGSEA in the germline V gene. In DNA, the CDR3 is TGCAGCGTTGACAGGGTGAACACTGAAGCTTTCTTT. It encodes CSVDRVNTEAFF.

This clonotype was observed a few times. The V gene is TRBV7-9, the J gene TRBJ2-7; 10 bases match TRBD1. V was clipped by 4 bases and J by 3 bases; unmatched bases: 3. This CDR3 region has 14 residues. Germline CDR1 reads SEHNR; CDR2 reads FQNEAQ (reference sequence). Written as DNA, the CDR3 is TGTGCCAGCAGCTCCGACAGGGGGCTCTACGAGCAGTACTTC. This codes for CASSSDRGLYEQYF.